This is a list of T cell receptor beta chains from one sample in a study of T cell responses to AZD1222 COVID-19 vaccine. Data came from immunoSEQ multiplex PCR; TCRdb stores just in-frame clones and leaves some out. The sample shows about 88,000 clones, about 90% of them seen only once. The specimen comprised peripheral blood, sampled on day 0 of MenACWY control vaccination. The origin of the receptors is an adult in good health. The CDR3 runs from the conserved cysteine through the conserved F or W. D genes are given only for firm matches. Size is stated for part of the rows, as once, few or many counts, or as a class when the clone is expanded.

.,.,TRBJ2-5,TRBV6-6,CASSYPDSGETQYF,TGTGCCAGCAGTTACCCGGACAGTGGCGAGACCCAGTACTTC
.,TRBD2,TRBJ2-7,TRBV6-1,CASSEASGRHGQYF,TGTGCCAGCAGTGAGGCTAGCGGGAGGCACGGGCAGTACTTC
.,.,TRBJ1-1,TRBV3-1/TRBV3-2,CASSQAFLGHEGPGTEAFF,TGTGCCAGCAGCCAGGCCTTTTTAGGACACGAAGGGCCCGGCACTGAAGCTTTCTTT
.,.,TRBJ2-6,TRBV28,CASTAPGPGANVLTF,TGTGCCAGCACAGCTCCGGGACCCGGGGCCAACGTCCTGACTTTC
.,.,TRBJ2-5,TRBV18,CASSPWGRQETQYF,TGTGCCAGCTCACCATGGGGTCGCCAAGAGACCCAGTACTTC
.,.,TRBJ2-1,TRBV11-2,CASSLDPIVHEQFF,TGTGCCAGCAGCTTAGATCCTATAGTGCATGAGCAGTTCTTC
.,TRBD2,TRBJ2-7,TRBV7-2,CASSLVTSGGIYEQYF,TGTGCCAGCAGCTTAGTTACTAGCGGGGGGATCTACGAGCAGTACTTC
once,.,TRBJ2-1,TRBV10-3,CAISVPQSGSRSYNEQFF,TGTGCCATCAGTGTACCCCAGAGCGGGTCTCGCTCCTACAATGAGCAGTTCTTC
.,.,TRBJ1-1,TRBV19,CASSIPSTEAFF,TGTGCCAGTAGTATCCCCTCCACTGAAGCTTTCTTT
.,TRBD1,TRBJ1-5,TRBV6-2/TRBV6-3,CASSRTGLGQPQHF,TGTGCCAGCAGCCGGACAGGGCTGGGTCAGCCCCAGCATTTT
.,.,TRBJ1-1,TRBV4-2,CASSQAAGANTEAFF,TGTGCCAGCAGCCAAGCGGCAGGGGCCAATACTGAAGCTTTCTTT
.,TRBD1,TRBJ2-7,TRBV7-9,CASSLGTGGLGNEQYF,TGTGCCAGCAGCTTAGGGACAGGGGGATTAGGGAACGAGCAGTACTTC
.,.,TRBJ2-2,TRBV5-1,CASSLSPGLNTGELFF,TGCGCCAGCAGCTTGTCTCCGGGACTGAACACCGGGGAGCTGTTTTTT
once,.,TRBJ2-5,TRBV7-9,CASSKRISQETQYF,TGTGCCAGCAGCAAGAGAATTTCACAAGAGACCCAGTACTTC
.,.,TRBJ1-2,TRBV28,CASSPGSYGYTF,TGTGCCAGCAGTCCCGGGAGCTATGGCTACACCTTC
.,.,TRBJ2-7,TRBV6-5,CASSYRQNYEQYF,TGTGCCAGCAGTTACAGACAGAACTACGAGCAGTACTTC
.,.,TRBJ2-2,TRBV23-1,CASSQGRRNTGELFF,TGCGCCAGCAGTCAAGGCAGGAGGAACACCGGGGAGCTGTTTTTT
.,.,TRBJ2-3,TRBV7-2,CASSLGSLGTDTQYF,TGTGCCAGCAGCTTAGGGTCATTAGGCACAGATACGCAGTATTTT
.,.,TRBJ1-1,TRBV18,CASSVLGNTEAFF,TGTGCCAGCTCAGTCCTCGGGAACACTGAAGCTTTCTTT
.,TRBD1,TRBJ2-3,TRBV6-5,CASSYSRDRATDTQYF,TGTGCCAGCAGTTACTCCCGGGACAGGGCAACAGATACGCAGTATTTT
once,TRBD2,TRBJ2-5,TRBV6-2/TRBV6-3,CASSYSIPPLAGLQEAQYF,TGTGCCAGCAGTTACTCGATCCCCCCACTAGCGGGATTACAAGAGGCCCAGTACTTC
.,TRBD1,TRBJ2-7,TRBV19,CASSTPGGRQYF,TGTGCCAGTAGTACCCCAGGGGGCCGGCAGTACTTC
.,.,TRBJ2-7,TRBV11-2,CASSSPRTFTTEQYF,TGTGCCAGCAGCTCCCCTAGGACCTTCACGACCGAGCAGTACTTC
.,TRBD1,TRBJ1-1,TRBV24-1,CATRDRSQDTEAFF,TGTGCCACCAGGGACAGGTCCCAGGACACTGAAGCTTTCTTT
.,TRBD1,TRBJ1-5,TRBV7-8,CASSADRVDQPQHF,TGTGCCAGCAGCGCGGACAGGGTGGATCAGCCCCAGCATTTT
.,.,TRBJ2-3,TRBV11-2,CASSDYTQYF,TGTGCCAGCAGCGATTATACGCAGTATTTT